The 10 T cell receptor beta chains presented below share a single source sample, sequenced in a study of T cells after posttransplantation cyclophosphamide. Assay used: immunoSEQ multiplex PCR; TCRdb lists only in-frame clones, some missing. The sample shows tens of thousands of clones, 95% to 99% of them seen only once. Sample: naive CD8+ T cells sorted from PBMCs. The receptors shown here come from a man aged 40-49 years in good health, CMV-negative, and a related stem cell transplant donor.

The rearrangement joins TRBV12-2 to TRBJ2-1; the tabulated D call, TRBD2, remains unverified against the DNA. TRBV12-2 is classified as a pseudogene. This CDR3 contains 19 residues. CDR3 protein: CASRSRTSGRHGSYNEQFF. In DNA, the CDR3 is TGTGCAAGTCGCTCCCGGACTAGCGGGAGGCATGGCTCCTACAATGAGCAGTTCTTC.

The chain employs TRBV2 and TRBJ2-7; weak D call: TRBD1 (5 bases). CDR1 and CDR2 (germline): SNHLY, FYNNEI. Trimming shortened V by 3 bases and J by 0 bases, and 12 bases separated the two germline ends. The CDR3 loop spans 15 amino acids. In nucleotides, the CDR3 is TGTGCCAGCAGTGATTCCCGGACAAACTCCTACGAGCAGTACTTC. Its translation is CASSDSRTNSYEQYF.

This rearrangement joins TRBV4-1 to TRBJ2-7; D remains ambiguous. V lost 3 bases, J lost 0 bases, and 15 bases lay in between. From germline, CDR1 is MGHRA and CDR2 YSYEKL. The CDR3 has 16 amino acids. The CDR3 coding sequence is TGCGCCAGCAGCCAGGTGACACAACTTAGCTCCTACGAGCAGTACTTC. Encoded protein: CASSQVTQLSSYEQYF.

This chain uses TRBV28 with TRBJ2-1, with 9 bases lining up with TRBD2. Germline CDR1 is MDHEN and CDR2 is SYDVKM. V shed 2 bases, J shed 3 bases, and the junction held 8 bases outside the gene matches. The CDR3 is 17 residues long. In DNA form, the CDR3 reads TGTGCCAGCAGTTTAACGGTGACTAGCGGATTCTACAATGAGCAGTTCTTC. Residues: CASSLTVTSGFYNEQFF.

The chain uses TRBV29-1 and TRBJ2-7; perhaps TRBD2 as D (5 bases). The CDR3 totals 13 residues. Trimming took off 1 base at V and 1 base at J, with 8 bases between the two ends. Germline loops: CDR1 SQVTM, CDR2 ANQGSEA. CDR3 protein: CSVEGSGSYEQYF. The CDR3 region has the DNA TGCAGCGTTGAAGGATCGGGGTCCTACGAGCAGTACTTC.

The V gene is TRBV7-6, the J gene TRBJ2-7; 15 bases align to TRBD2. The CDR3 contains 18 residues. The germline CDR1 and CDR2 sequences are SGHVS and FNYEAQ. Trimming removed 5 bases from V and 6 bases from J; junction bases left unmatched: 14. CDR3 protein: CASSPFPGTSGRTGEQYF. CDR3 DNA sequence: TGTGCCAGCAGCCCATTCCCGGGGACTAGCGGGAGGACGGGCGAGCAGTACTTC.

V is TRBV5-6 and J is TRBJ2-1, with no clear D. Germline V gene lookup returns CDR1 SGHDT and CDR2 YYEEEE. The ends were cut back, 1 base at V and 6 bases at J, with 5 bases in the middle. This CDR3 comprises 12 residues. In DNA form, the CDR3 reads TGTGCCAGCAGCTTGATTAGCAATGAGCAGTTCTTC. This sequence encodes CASSLISNEQFF.

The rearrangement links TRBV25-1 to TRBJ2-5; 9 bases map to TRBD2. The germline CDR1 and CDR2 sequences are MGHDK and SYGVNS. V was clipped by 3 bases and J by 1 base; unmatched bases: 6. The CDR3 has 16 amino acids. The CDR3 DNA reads TGTGCCAGCAGTGATGCTGGACTAGCGAGCCAAGAGACCCAGTACTTC. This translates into CASSDAGLASQETQYF.

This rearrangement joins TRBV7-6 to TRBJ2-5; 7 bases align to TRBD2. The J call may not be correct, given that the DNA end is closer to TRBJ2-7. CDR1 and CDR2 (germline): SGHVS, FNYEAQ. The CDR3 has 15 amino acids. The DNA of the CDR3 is TGTGCCAGCAGCTTAGAAGAGGGAGGGCCCTACGAGCAGTACTTC. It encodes CASSLEEGGPYEQYF.

This CDR3 reads CASSPVGQANQPQHF. The CDR3 DNA reads as TGTGCCAGCAGCCCGGTGGGACAGGCCAATCAGCCCCAGCATTTT. The chain couples TRBV28 to TRBJ1-5; 8 bases agree with TRBD1. The CDR3 loop spans 15 amino acids. J gave up 3 bases and V 6 bases, and 7 bases lay outside the gene matches. The germline V gene has CDR1 MDHEN and CDR2 SYDVKM.